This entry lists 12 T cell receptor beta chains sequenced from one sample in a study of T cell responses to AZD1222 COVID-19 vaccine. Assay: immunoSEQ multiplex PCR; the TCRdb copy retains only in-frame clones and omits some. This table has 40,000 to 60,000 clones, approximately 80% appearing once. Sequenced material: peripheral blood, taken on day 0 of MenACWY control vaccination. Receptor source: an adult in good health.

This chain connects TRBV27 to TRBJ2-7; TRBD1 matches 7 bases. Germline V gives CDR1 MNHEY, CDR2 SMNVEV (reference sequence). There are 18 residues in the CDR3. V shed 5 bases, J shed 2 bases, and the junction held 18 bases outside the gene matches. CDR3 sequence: CASSLGTENNQPTYEQYF. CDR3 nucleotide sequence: TGTGCCAGCAGTCTGGGGACAGAAAATAATCAACCCACCTACGAGCAGTACTTC.

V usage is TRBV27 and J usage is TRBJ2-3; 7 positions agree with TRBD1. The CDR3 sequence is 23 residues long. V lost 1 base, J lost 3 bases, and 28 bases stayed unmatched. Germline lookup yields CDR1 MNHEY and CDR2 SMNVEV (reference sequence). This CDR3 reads CASSLWTRQGKCATENRTDTQYF. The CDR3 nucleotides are TGTGCCAGCAGTTTATGGACCCGACAGGGAAAATGCGCAACCGAGAATCGAACAGATACGCAGTATTTT.

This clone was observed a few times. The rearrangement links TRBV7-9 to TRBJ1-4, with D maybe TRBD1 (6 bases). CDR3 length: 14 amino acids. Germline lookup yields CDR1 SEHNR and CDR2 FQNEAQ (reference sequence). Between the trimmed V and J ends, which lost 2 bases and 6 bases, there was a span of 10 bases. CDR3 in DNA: TGTGCCAGCAGCTTAAAGGGGGGCGATGAAAAACTGTTTTTT. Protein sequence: CASSLKGGDEKLFF.

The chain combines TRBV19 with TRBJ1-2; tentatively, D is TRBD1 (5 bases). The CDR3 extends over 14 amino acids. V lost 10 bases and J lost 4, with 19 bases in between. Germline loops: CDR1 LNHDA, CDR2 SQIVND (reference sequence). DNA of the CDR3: TGTGCCACCCAGGAGAGAATGGGGGGCTATGGCTACACCTTC. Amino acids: CATQERMGGYGYTF. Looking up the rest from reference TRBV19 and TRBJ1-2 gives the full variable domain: DGGITQSPKYLFRKEGQNVTLSCEQNLNHDAMYWYRQDPGQGLRLIYYSQIVNDFQKGDIAEGYSVSREKKESFPLTVTSAQKNPTAFYLCATQERMGGYGYTFGSGTRLTVV.

CDR3 sequence (DNA): TGTGCCACCAGTGATCCCGCTAGCAATCAGCCCCAGCATTTT. Translated, it gives CATSDPASNQPQHF. The chain joins TRBV24-1 to TRBJ1-5; no clear D gene. V gave up 3 bases and J gave up 0 bases, with 5 bases separating them. The germline V gene encodes CDR1 KGHDR and CDR2 SFDVKD. The CDR3 is made up of 14 amino acids.

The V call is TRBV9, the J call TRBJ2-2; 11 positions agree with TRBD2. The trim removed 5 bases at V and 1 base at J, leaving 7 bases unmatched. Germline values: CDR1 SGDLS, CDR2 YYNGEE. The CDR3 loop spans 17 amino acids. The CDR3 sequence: CASSWRLAGQNTGELFF. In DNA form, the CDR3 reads TGTGCCAGCAGTTGGCGACTAGCGGGACAGAACACCGGGGAGCTGTTTTTT.

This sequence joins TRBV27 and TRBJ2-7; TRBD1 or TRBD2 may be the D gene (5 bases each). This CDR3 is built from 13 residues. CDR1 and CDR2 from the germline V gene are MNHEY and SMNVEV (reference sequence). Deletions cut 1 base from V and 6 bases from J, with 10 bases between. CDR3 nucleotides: TGTGCCAGCAGTTTATTAGTCGGGGCCGAGCAGTACTTC. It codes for CASSLLVGAEQYF.

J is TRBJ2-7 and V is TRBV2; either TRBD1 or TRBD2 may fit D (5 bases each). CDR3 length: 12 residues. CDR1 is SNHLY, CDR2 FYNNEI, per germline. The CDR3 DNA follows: TGTGCCAGCAGTGCGGGGCCCTACGGGCAGTACGTC. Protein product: CASSAGPYGQYV.

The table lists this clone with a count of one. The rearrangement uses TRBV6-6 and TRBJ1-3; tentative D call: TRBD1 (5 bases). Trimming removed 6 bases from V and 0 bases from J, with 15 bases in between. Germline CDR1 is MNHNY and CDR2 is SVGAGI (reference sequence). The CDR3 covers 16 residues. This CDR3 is CASSPQLGLSGNTIYF. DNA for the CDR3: TGTGCCAGCAGCCCCCAGTTGGGACTCTCTGGAAACACCATATATTTT.

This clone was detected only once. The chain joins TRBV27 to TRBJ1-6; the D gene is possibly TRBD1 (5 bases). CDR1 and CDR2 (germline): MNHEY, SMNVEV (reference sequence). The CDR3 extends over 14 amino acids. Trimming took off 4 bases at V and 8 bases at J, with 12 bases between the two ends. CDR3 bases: TGTGCCAGCAGTTGGGGGTTGGGAGATTCACCCCTCCACTTT. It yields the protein CASSWGLGDSPLHF.

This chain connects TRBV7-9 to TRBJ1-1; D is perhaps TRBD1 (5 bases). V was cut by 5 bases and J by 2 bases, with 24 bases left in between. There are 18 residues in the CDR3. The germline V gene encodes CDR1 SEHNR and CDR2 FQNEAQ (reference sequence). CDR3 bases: TGTGCCAGCAGCCGTTCCGTGGGGTTAAGGGGAGCTAACACTGAAGCTTTCTTT. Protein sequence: CASSRSVGLRGANTEAFF.

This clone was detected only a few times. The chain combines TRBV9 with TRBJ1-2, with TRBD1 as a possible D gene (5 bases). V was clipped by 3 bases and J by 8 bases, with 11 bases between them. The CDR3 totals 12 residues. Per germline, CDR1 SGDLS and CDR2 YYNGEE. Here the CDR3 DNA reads TGTGCCAGCAGCGCCGTGGGGGGAGGCTACACCTTC. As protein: CASSAVGGGYTF.